This T cell receptor beta chain was retrieved from a study of shared clonotypes between healthy human individuals (dated by TCRdb to the early 2020s). Turning to the overall study: The cohort comprised a couple of women and a few men aged 18 to 49 years. For each donor, CD4 naive and CD4 memory were each run on three plates, CD8 naive on two plates, and CD8 memory on one plate. To estimate repertoire size and how much clonotype sharing occurs between individuals, the study deeply sequenced the blood TCR repertoires of several healthy adults. Libraries were prepared and TCR repertoires were sequenced by different laboratories using diverse techniques, in order to increase sequencing depth and limit assay-specific biases. Each donor's leukapheresis produced roughly between roughly 0.85 and 9.5 billion PBMCs.

Paper-wide results and their limitations: Roughly 5.2% of naive CD4, 3.5% of naive CD8, approximately 2.2% of memory CD4, and over 0.35% of memory CD8 clonotypes were shared across a few donors. Based on pairwise subsampling, the degree of clonotype sharing among donors was expected to be affected by sequencing depth. The genetic and exposure-history diversity represented was limited by the small number of donors. Incomplete sequencing was indicated by rarefaction of sorted-subset datasets, despite the large sequencing depth. Larger estimated clonotype richness was generally found for naive subsets than for memory subsets. Clonotypes shared by all four sorted-subset donors showed higher generation probabilities than non-shared clonotypes. Sampling was limited to blood, and TCR repertoires in tissue likely differ from TCR repertoires in blood.

V lost 6 bases and J lost 4 bases; the stretch between them is 15 bases long. CDR3 length: 14 amino acids, cysteine to phenylalanine. Of all the DNA, just the CDR3 is kept, 42 bases in frame from base 1. The germline V gene (reference sequence) yields MNHEY for CDR1 and SMNVEV for CDR2. This clone was observed once. What antigen it recognizes has not been identified. Base qualities are not provided; no much larger clone lies one nucleotide away. CD8 naive samples were obtained by positive selection for CCR7 among CD45RO-negative cells, yielding a CD45RA+CCR7+ population from which TemRA cells were excluded. Donors were healthy HIV-negative adults with no recently reported acute infections or vaccinations. Every donor was a Caucasian adult living in Nashville, Tennessee, USA. After blood collection by leukapheresis, PBMCs were isolated using Ficoll-Histopaque density gradient centrifugation and then cryopreserved in the vapor phase of liquid nitrogen. Purity and quantity of every magnetically sorted T cell population were checked by analytical flow cytometry. Genomic DNA was isolated from each sorted fraction and quantified by UV absorbance on a Nanodrop 2000c.

TCR CDR3 regions were amplified from genomic DNA by multiplex PCR using the deep immunoSEQ assay. For each cell subset, the extracted genomic DNA was distributed evenly across all wells of several immunoSEQ 96-well plates, and each plate served as one replicate. For sorted subsets, 150 to 250 ng of genomic DNA, equivalent to about 30,000 T cell genomes, went into each replicate PCR. Purified libraries were measured with a Qubit 3.0 fluorometer, size-checked on a Bioanalyzer 2100, and measured again with the KAPA Library Quantification kit. Every immunoSEQ 96-well plate was sequenced on a dedicated single-read 150-cycle Illumina NextSeq 550 flow cell. The source study handled its data this way. Because the immunoSEQ output held only junctional sequences and lacked quality scores, the filtering could not match the filtering applied to full-length reads. Sequences were annotated with PyIR, a Python wrapper for IgBLAST v1.9, and V/J genes and CDR3 were assigned using IMGT germline references. Reads were filtered out if the reads had weak V/J assignments (E-value above 1e-6), no CDR3, stop codons, out-of-frame junctions, or ambiguous translated residues. A V3J clonotype was defined by an identical inferred V gene, J gene, and CDR3 amino acid sequence. To compute the percentage overlap between repertoires, the number of shared unique clonotypes was divided by the size of the smaller repertoire. Richness of each repertoire was evaluated using RTK rarefaction, the Chao1 estimator, and Recon v2.1 estimates of unobserved clonotypes. OLGA was used to compute generation probabilities for all TCRbeta clonotypes that the gDNA method yielded from a few donors. Sourced from immuneACCESS, this table was stored by TCRdb with only in-frame sequences that have V and J called. A share of the clones is absent; for the studies checked, an unresolved V gene accounts for under half, and the remainder has no known explanation. V and J calls and clone size follow that table, whereas D and trimming were derived from the DNA. The sample data list about 2 million clones, and approximately 94% of these were observed just once. The ten top clones hold roughly 1% of the sample.

The rearranged segments are TRBV27 and TRBJ1-1; a weak D assignment points to TRBD1 (5 bases agree). Sample: naive CD8+ T cells sorted from blood. The meaning of the sample's cell subset or site label: CD45RA+CCR7+. This clonotype originated in a man between 18 and 35 years old in good health. The DNA sequence is as follows: TGTGCCAGCAGGATTCTTCAGGGCAGCACTGAAGCTTTCTTT. This translates into CASRILQGSTEAFF.